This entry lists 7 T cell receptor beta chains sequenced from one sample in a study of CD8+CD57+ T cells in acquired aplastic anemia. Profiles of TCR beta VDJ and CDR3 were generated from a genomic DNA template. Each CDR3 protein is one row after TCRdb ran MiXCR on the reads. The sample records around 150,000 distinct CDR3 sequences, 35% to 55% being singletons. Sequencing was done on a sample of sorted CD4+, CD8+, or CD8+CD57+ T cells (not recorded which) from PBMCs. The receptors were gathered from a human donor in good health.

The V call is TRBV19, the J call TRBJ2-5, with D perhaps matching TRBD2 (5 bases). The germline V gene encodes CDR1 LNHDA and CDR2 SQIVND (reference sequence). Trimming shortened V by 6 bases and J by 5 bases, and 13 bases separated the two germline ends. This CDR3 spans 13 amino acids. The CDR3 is CASSRGTGETQYF. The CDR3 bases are TGTGCCAGTAGCCGGGGTACTGGGGAGACCCAGTACTTC. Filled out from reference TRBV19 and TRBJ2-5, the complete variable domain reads DGGITQSPKYLFRKEGQNVTLSCEQNLNHDAMYWYRQDPGQGLRLIYYSQIVNDFQKGDIAEGYSVSREKKESFPLTVTSAQKNPTAFYLCASSRGTGETQYFGPGTRLLVL.

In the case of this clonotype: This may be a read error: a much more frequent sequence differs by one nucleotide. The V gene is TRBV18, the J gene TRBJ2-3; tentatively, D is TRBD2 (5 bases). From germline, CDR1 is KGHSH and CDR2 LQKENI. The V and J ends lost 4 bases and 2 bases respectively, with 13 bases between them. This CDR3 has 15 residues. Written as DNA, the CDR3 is TGTGCCAGCTCACTCCGAGGACTCATCACAGATACGCAGTATTTT. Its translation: CASSLRGLITDTQYF.

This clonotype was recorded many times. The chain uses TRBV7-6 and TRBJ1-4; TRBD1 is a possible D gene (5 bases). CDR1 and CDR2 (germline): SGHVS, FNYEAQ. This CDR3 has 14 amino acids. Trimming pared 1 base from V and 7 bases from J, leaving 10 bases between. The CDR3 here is CASSLGQGGEKLFF. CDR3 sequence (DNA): TGTGCCAGCAGCTTAGGGCAGGGAGGTGAAAAACTGTTTTTT.

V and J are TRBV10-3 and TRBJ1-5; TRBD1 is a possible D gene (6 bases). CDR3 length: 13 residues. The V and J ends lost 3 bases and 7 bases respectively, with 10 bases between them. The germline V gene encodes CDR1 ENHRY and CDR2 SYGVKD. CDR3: CAISEGGGQPQHF. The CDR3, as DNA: TGTGCCATCAGTGAAGGGGGGGGCCAGCCCCAGCATTTT.

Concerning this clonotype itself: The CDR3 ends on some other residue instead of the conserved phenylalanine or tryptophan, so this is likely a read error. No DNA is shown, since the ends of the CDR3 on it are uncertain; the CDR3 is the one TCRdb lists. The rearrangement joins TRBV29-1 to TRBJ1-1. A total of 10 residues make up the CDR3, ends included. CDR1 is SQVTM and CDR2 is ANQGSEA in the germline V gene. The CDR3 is CSVKTTEALS.

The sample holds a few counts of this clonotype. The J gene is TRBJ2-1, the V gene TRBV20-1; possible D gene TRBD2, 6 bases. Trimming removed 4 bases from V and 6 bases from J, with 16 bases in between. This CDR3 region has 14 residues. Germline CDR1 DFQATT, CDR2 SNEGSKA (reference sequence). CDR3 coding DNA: TGCAGTGCTATAGCGGACCAGGAGGGCAATGAGCAGTTCTTC. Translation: CSAIADQEGNEQFF.

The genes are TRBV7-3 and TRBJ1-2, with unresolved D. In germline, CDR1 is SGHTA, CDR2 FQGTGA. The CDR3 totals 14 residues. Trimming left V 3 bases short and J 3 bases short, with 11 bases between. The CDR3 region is CASSFGEYDYGYTF. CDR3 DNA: TGTGCCAGCAGCTTCGGGGAGTACGACTATGGCTACACCTTC.